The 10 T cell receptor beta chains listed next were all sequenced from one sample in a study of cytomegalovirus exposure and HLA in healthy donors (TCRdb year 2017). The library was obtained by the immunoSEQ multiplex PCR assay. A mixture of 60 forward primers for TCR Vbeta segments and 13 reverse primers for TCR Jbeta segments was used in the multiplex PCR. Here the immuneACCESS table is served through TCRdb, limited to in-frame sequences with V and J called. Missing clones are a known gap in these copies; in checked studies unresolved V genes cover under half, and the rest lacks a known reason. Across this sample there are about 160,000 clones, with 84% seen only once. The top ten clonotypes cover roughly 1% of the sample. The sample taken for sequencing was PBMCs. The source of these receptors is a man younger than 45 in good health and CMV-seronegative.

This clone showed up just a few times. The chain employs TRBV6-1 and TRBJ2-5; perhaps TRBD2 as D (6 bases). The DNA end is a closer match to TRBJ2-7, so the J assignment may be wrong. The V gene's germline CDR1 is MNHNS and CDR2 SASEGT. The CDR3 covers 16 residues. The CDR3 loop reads CASSEVHDRGLGEQYF. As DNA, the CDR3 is TGTGCCAGCAGTGAAGTCCACGATCGGGGACTGGGCGAGCAGTACTTC.

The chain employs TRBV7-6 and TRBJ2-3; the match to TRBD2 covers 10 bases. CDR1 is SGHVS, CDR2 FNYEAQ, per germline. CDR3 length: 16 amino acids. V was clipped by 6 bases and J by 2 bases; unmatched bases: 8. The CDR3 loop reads CASSFGTSALTDTQYF. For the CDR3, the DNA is TGTGCCAGCAGTTTTGGGACTAGCGCCCTCACAGATACGCAGTATTTT.

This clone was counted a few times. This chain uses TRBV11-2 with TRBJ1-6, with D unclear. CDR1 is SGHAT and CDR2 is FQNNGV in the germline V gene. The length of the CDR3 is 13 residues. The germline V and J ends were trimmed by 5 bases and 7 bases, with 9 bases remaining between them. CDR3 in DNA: TGTGCCAGCAGCCTTCACAGCAATTCACCCCTCCACTTT. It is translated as CASSLHSNSPLHF.

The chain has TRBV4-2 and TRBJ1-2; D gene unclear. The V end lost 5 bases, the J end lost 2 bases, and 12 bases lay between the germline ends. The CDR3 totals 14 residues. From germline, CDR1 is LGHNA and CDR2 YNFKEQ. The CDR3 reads CASSSLGGNYGYTF. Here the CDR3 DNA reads TGTGCCAGCAGCTCGCTGGGAGGGAACTATGGCTACACCTTC.

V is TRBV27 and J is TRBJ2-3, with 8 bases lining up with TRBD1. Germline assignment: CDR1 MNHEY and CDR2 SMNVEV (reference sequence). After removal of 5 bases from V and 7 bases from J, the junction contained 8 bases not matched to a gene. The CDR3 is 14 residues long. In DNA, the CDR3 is TGTGCCAGCAGTCGGTCGACAGGGGACAATACGCAGTATTTT. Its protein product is CASSRSTGDNTQYF.

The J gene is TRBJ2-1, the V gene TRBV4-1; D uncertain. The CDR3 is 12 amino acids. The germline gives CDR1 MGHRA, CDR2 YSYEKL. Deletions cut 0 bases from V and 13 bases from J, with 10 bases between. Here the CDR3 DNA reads TGCGCCAGCAGCCAAGAGGGCAGTCGACAGTTCTTC. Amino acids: CASSQEGSRQFF.

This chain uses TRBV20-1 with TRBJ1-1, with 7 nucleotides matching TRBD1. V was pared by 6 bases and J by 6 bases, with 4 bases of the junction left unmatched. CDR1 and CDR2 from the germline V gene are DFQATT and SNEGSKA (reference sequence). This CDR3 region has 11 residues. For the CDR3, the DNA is TGCAGTGCCAACAGGGGACCTGAAGCTTTCTTT. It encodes CSANRGPEAFF.

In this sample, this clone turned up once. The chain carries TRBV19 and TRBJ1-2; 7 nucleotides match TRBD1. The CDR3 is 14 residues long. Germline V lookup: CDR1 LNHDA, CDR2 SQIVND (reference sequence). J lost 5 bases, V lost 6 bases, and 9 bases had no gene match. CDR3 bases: TGTGCCAGTAGCAAAAGGGACAGAGTATATGGCTACACCTTC. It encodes CASSKRDRVYGYTF.

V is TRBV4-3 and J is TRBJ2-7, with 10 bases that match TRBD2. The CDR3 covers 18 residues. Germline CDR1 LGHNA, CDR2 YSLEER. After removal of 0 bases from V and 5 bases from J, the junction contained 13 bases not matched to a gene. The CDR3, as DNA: TGCGCCAGCAGCCAAGAACCTAGCGGGGGTCTGTTGTCCGACGAGCAGTACTTC. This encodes CASSQEPSGGLLSDEQYF.

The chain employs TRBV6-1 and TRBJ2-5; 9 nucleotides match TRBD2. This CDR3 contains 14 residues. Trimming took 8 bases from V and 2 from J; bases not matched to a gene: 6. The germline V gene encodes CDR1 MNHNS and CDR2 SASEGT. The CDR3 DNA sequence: TGTGCCAGCCGTTCGGGACTAGCTCAAGAGACCCAGTACTTC. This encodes CASRSGLAQETQYF.